A selection of T cell receptor beta chains follows, all from one sample in a study of blood T cell repertoires in COVID-19. Sequenced by immunoSEQ multiplex PCR; TCRdb stores in-frame clones only, minus some. The sample yields approximately 210,000 clones, about 86% seen once. Sequences were obtained from PBMCs or T cells enriched from blood (not recorded which). These TCRs come from a woman in her forties or fifties with acute COVID-19. The CDR3 runs from the conserved cysteine through the conserved F or W. Each record gives: J gene, D gene, V gene, clone size, CDR3 DNA, CDR3 protein. A D gene is named only where the DNA matches it firmly. Where a row states a size, it is once, few, many or the class of an expanded clone; other rows omit it.

j_call: TRBJ1-6
d_call: NA
v_call: TRBV10-3
clone_size: NA
cdr3_nt: TGTGCCATCAGACAGGGCCAAGCGTCGAATTCACCCCTCCACTTT
cdr3_aa: CAIRQGQASNSPLHF

j_call: TRBJ1-5
d_call: NA
v_call: TRBV9
clone_size: NA
cdr3_nt: TGTGCCAGCAGCCCGGGGGACGGGGATCGGCCCCAGCATTTT
cdr3_aa: CASSPGDGDRPQHF

j_call: TRBJ2-5
d_call: TRBD2
v_call: TRBV9
clone_size: NA
cdr3_nt: TGTGCCAGCAGCCGATTCTTCGGGACTAGCGTTTGGGAGACCCAGTACTTC
cdr3_aa: CASSRFFGTSVWETQYF

j_call: TRBJ1-4
d_call: NA
v_call: TRBV7-2
clone_size: NA
cdr3_nt: TGTGCCAGCAGGGCCGGGACAAGCAATGAAAAACTGTTTTTT
cdr3_aa: CASRAGTSNEKLFF

j_call: TRBJ1-5
d_call: NA
v_call: TRBV30
clone_size: NA
cdr3_nt: TGTGCCTGGAGGTCCGGGGAAGGTTTACGTCAGCCCCAGCATTTT
cdr3_aa: CAWRSGEGLRQPQHF

j_call: TRBJ1-1
d_call: NA
v_call: TRBV27
clone_size: NA
cdr3_nt: TGTGCCAGCAGTTTACTACATGAGGCTGAAGCTTTCTTT
cdr3_aa: CASSLLHEAEAFF

j_call: TRBJ2-2
d_call: NA
v_call: TRBV27
clone_size: NA
cdr3_nt: TGTGCCAGCAGGCCCTATAACACCGGGGAGCTGTTTTTT
cdr3_aa: CASRPYNTGELFF

j_call: TRBJ2-1
d_call: TRBD2
v_call: TRBV5-1
clone_size: NA
cdr3_nt: TGCGCCAGCAGCTTGGTTCCGTCGGGGACTAGCGGATACAATGAGCAGTTCTTC
cdr3_aa: CASSLVPSGTSGYNEQFF

j_call: TRBJ1-1
d_call: TRBD1
v_call: TRBV19
clone_size: NA
cdr3_nt: TGTGCCAGTAGCCGCGGAGGGGACAGCACTGAAGCTTTCTTT
cdr3_aa: CASSRGGDSTEAFF

j_call: TRBJ1-2
d_call: TRBD1
v_call: TRBV9
clone_size: NA
cdr3_nt: TGTGCCAGCAGCGGGGACAGGCAGAACTATGGCTACACCTTC
cdr3_aa: CASSGDRQNYGYTF

j_call: TRBJ2-1
d_call: TRBD2
v_call: TRBV19
clone_size: NA
cdr3_nt: TGTGCCAGTAGGACGGGACTAGCGGGATTGCAGTTCTTC
cdr3_aa: CASRTGLAGLQFF

j_call: TRBJ2-2
d_call: TRBD1
v_call: TRBV7-9
clone_size: few
cdr3_nt: TGTGCCAGCAGACCTAGGACAGGGGGCACCGGGGAGCTGTTTTTT
cdr3_aa: CASRPRTGGTGELFF

j_call: TRBJ2-7
d_call: TRBD1
v_call: TRBV28
clone_size: NA
cdr3_nt: TGTGCCAGCAGTGTGGGACAGGGGATCCGCGAGCAGTACTTC
cdr3_aa: CASSVGQGIREQYF

j_call: TRBJ2-7
d_call: NA
v_call: TRBV6-2/TRBV6-3
clone_size: NA
cdr3_nt: TGTGCCAGCAGTTCGCCGGTTACCTACGAGCAGTACTTC
cdr3_aa: CASSSPVTYEQYF

j_call: TRBJ2-2
d_call: NA
v_call: TRBV7-9
clone_size: few
cdr3_nt: TGTGCCAGCAGCGGTGAAGGGGACACCGGGGAGCTGTTTTTT
cdr3_aa: CASSGEGDTGELFF

j_call: TRBJ1-3
d_call: NA
v_call: TRBV12-3/TRBV12-4
clone_size: few
cdr3_nt: TGTGCCAGCAGCCTCCTAGGAAACACCATATATTTT
cdr3_aa: CASSLLGNTIYF

j_call: TRBJ2-2
d_call: TRBD1
v_call: TRBV19
clone_size: NA
cdr3_nt: TGTGCCAGTAGGGTGACAGGGGGCACCGGGGAGCTGTTTTTT
cdr3_aa: CASRVTGGTGELFF

j_call: TRBJ1-1
d_call: TRBD1
v_call: TRBV15
clone_size: NA
cdr3_nt: TGTGCCACCAGCAGGCCCGGGACAGTGAACACTGAAGCTTTCTTT
cdr3_aa: CATSRPGTVNTEAFF

j_call: TRBJ1-5
d_call: NA
v_call: TRBV9
clone_size: NA
cdr3_nt: TGTGCCAGCAGCGTAGGGGAGGGACGGAGCAATCAGCCCCAGCATTTT
cdr3_aa: CASSVGEGRSNQPQHF

j_call: TRBJ2-3
d_call: TRBD2
v_call: TRBV7-9
clone_size: NA
cdr3_nt: TGTGCCAGCAGTTTAGCGGGAGGGGCAGATACGCAGTATTTT
cdr3_aa: CASSLAGGADTQYF

j_call: TRBJ2-1
d_call: TRBD1
v_call: TRBV4-3
clone_size: few
cdr3_nt: TGCGCCAGCACGGCAGGACAGGGCCCCGGCAATGAGCAGTTCTTC
cdr3_aa: CASTAGQGPGNEQFF

j_call: TRBJ2-5
d_call: NA
v_call: TRBV27
clone_size: NA
cdr3_nt: TGTGCCAGCAGTTTACAGTGGGACTCCGAGACCCAGTACTTC
cdr3_aa: CASSLQWDSETQYF

j_call: TRBJ1-4
d_call: NA
v_call: TRBV4-2
clone_size: once
cdr3_nt: TGTGCCAGCAGCCAAGCGGAAAAACTGTTTTTT
cdr3_aa: CASSQAEKLFF

j_call: TRBJ2-5
d_call: TRBD2
v_call: TRBV11-2
clone_size: NA
cdr3_nt: TGTGCCAGCAGCTTAGAAGGTTTGGTGGGCGGGAGGCGAGAGACCCAGTACTTC
cdr3_aa: CASSLEGLVGGRRETQYF

j_call: TRBJ2-7
d_call: NA
v_call: TRBV29-1
clone_size: few
cdr3_nt: TGCAGCGTTCACGGACTAGGGGGCTACGAGCAGTACTTC
cdr3_aa: CSVHGLGGYEQYF

j_call: TRBJ2-1
d_call: NA
v_call: TRBV27
clone_size: few
cdr3_nt: TGTGCCAGCAGTTCCCTGACAGGATTCAACAATGAGCAGTTCTTC
cdr3_aa: CASSSLTGFNNEQFF

j_call: TRBJ2-1
d_call: NA
v_call: TRBV28
clone_size: NA
cdr3_nt: TGTGCCAGCACCGAACAGGGTTCGCAGTTCTTC
cdr3_aa: CASTEQGSQFF

j_call: TRBJ1-4
d_call: NA
v_call: TRBV5-8
clone_size: once
cdr3_nt: TGTGCCAGCAAACTGGGGCCCCCCCCGTCGGAAAAACTGTTTTTT
cdr3_aa: CASKLGPPPSEKLFF

j_call: TRBJ1-5
d_call: NA
v_call: TRBV15
clone_size: NA
cdr3_nt: TGTGCCACCAGCGATCGGACAATTGATCAGCCCCAGCATTTT
cdr3_aa: CATSDRTIDQPQHF

j_call: TRBJ2-4
d_call: TRBD2
v_call: TRBV2
clone_size: NA
cdr3_nt: TGTGCCAGCAGTGCCGTTCGAGCGGGGGGGGCCAAAAACATTCAGTACTTC
cdr3_aa: CASSAVRAGGAKNIQYF

j_call: TRBJ2-3
d_call: NA
v_call: TRBV5-4
clone_size: few
cdr3_nt: TGTGCCAGCAGCTTGGTGGGCCTAACGGAAGCAGATACGCAGTATTTT
cdr3_aa: CASSLVGLTEADTQYF

j_call: TRBJ2-3
d_call: TRBD1
v_call: TRBV7-8
clone_size: NA
cdr3_nt: TGTGCCAGCAGCTCGCCGGGACAGGGAGGAACAGATACGCAGTATTTT
cdr3_aa: CASSSPGQGGTDTQYF

j_call: TRBJ1-2
d_call: TRBD1
v_call: TRBV5-1
clone_size: once
cdr3_nt: TGCGCCAGCAGCTTGGAAGGGACAGGGGGCGCAAAGTATGGCTACACCTTC
cdr3_aa: CASSLEGTGGAKYGYTF

j_call: TRBJ1-5
d_call: NA
v_call: TRBV6-4
clone_size: few
cdr3_nt: TGTGCCAGCCCCACCGTAGTGAAGAGGAATAGCAATCAGCCCCAGCATTTT
cdr3_aa: CASPTVVKRNSNQPQHF

j_call: TRBJ1-5
d_call: TRBD1
v_call: TRBV27
clone_size: NA
cdr3_nt: TGTGCCAGCAGTTTGACAGGGTGGGTGGTGGCCCAGCATTTT
cdr3_aa: CASSLTGWVVAQHF

j_call: TRBJ2-1
d_call: NA
v_call: TRBV18
clone_size: NA
cdr3_nt: TGTGCCAGCTCACCAACCGCGAGAGGATTCTACAATGAGCAGTTCTTC
cdr3_aa: CASSPTARGFYNEQFF

j_call: TRBJ1-4
d_call: NA
v_call: TRBV21-1
clone_size: NA
cdr3_nt: TGTGCCAGCAGCGGACAGGAGAAGAAGGAAAAACTGTTTTTT
cdr3_aa: CASSGQEKKEKLFF

j_call: TRBJ1-2
d_call: NA
v_call: TRBV7-2
clone_size: NA
cdr3_nt: TGTGCCAGCAGCTTAGAGGCTCAGCGAGCTAACTATGGCTACACCTTC
cdr3_aa: CASSLEAQRANYGYTF

j_call: TRBJ1-1
d_call: TRBD1
v_call: TRBV5-1
clone_size: NA
cdr3_nt: TGCGCCAGCAGCTTGCGACAGGGACCCACTGAAGCTTTCTTT
cdr3_aa: CASSLRQGPTEAFF

j_call: TRBJ1-1
d_call: NA
v_call: TRBV11-2
clone_size: once
cdr3_nt: TGTGCCAGCAGCCATCGGGGGGGTTCTGGGAACACTGAAGCTTTCTTT
cdr3_aa: CASSHRGGSGNTEAFF

j_call: TRBJ2-3
d_call: TRBD2
v_call: TRBV27
clone_size: NA
cdr3_nt: TGTGCCAGCCAGGGGGCCAGCGGGAGGGCGACAGATACGCAGTATTTT
cdr3_aa: CASQGASGRATDTQYF

j_call: TRBJ2-5
d_call: NA
v_call: TRBV7-2
clone_size: NA
cdr3_nt: TGTGCCAGCAGCCCAAGCGGTATTTCACAAGAGACCCAGTACTTC
cdr3_aa: CASSPSGISQETQYF

j_call: TRBJ2-2
d_call: TRBD1
v_call: TRBV6-6
clone_size: NA
cdr3_nt: TGTGCCAGCAGTTGGGCGAGAGACAGGGGGATCGGGGAGCTGTTTTTT
cdr3_aa: CASSWARDRGIGELFF

j_call: TRBJ1-1
d_call: NA
v_call: TRBV19
clone_size: NA
cdr3_nt: TGTGCCAGTACCACTGCGGAAGGGGGACGTACTGAAGCTTTCTTT
cdr3_aa: CASTTAEGGRTEAFF

j_call: TRBJ2-5
d_call: TRBD2
v_call: TRBV9
clone_size: NA
cdr3_nt: TGTGCCAGCAGCGTCAGCGGGAGCGGGGAGACCCAGTACTTC
cdr3_aa: CASSVSGSGETQYF

j_call: TRBJ2-5
d_call: TRBD2
v_call: TRBV9
clone_size: NA
cdr3_nt: TGTGCCAGCAGCGAGGGGACTAGCGGGGGCTTCCAAGAGACCCAGTACTTC
cdr3_aa: CASSEGTSGGFQETQYF

j_call: TRBJ2-5
d_call: TRBD2
v_call: TRBV4-3
clone_size: NA
cdr3_nt: TGCGCCAGCAGCCAAAATAGCGGGGTGGGGGAGACCCAGTACTTC
cdr3_aa: CASSQNSGVGETQYF

j_call: TRBJ2-5
d_call: NA
v_call: TRBV28
clone_size: NA
cdr3_nt: TGTGCCAGCAGTTTATCGGGCGGGATAGAGACCCAGTACTTC
cdr3_aa: CASSLSGGIETQYF

j_call: TRBJ1-1
d_call: NA
v_call: TRBV30
clone_size: NA
cdr3_nt: TGTGCCTGGAGTCTGCGCGAGTACACTGAAGCTTTCTTT
cdr3_aa: CAWSLREYTEAFF

j_call: TRBJ1-1
d_call: NA
v_call: TRBV7-9
clone_size: NA
cdr3_nt: TGTGCCAGCAGCTTAGTCTCCACTGAAGCTTTCTTT
cdr3_aa: CASSLVSTEAFF

j_call: TRBJ1-2
d_call: TRBD1
v_call: TRBV6-5
clone_size: NA
cdr3_nt: TGTGCCAGCAGTTACGGTACAGGGGGCTATGGCTACACCTTC
cdr3_aa: CASSYGTGGYGYTF

j_call: TRBJ2-2
d_call: NA
v_call: TRBV19
clone_size: NA
cdr3_nt: TGTGCCAGTACCCCTGCGGTAGATCGGCGCGGGGAGCTGTTTTTT
cdr3_aa: CASTPAVDRRGELFF

j_call: TRBJ1-5
d_call: TRBD1
v_call: TRBV18
clone_size: NA
cdr3_nt: TGTGCCAGCTCACCTTCTCCGGGACAGGGGGCGGGTCAGCCCCAGCATTTT
cdr3_aa: CASSPSPGQGAGQPQHF

j_call: TRBJ2-5
d_call: TRBD2
v_call: TRBV12-3/TRBV12-4
clone_size: once
cdr3_nt: TGTGCCAGCAGTCTCGGGAGGGAGGAGACCCAGTACTTC
cdr3_aa: CASSLGREETQYF

j_call: TRBJ1-6
d_call: NA
v_call: TRBV7-2
clone_size: NA
cdr3_nt: TGTGCCAGCAGCTTAGCGTTCGGGGGATACTCACCCCTCCACTTT
cdr3_aa: CASSLAFGGYSPLHF

j_call: TRBJ2-7
d_call: TRBD2
v_call: TRBV6-5
clone_size: NA
cdr3_nt: TGTGCCAGCAGTTACGGGACTAGCGGATCCTACGAGCAGTACTTC
cdr3_aa: CASSYGTSGSYEQYF

j_call: TRBJ2-3
d_call: NA
v_call: TRBV11-2
clone_size: NA
cdr3_nt: TGTGCCAGCAGCTTTCCGCGGGATACGCAGTATTTT
cdr3_aa: CASSFPRDTQYF

j_call: TRBJ2-7
d_call: NA
v_call: TRBV5-1
clone_size: NA
cdr3_nt: TGCGCCAGCAGCCAGGACAACTCCTACGAGCAGTACTTC
cdr3_aa: CASSQDNSYEQYF

j_call: TRBJ2-5
d_call: NA
v_call: TRBV18
clone_size: NA
cdr3_nt: TGTGCCAGCTCACCGACGGCAGGGCAAGAGACCCAGTACTTC
cdr3_aa: CASSPTAGQETQYF